This passage covers 12 T cell receptor beta chains from one sample sequenced in a study of shared clonotypes between healthy human individuals. Repertoires were generated with immunoSEQ multiplex PCR, while TCRdb's copy carries only in-frame clones and drops some. The sample contains 800,000 or so clones, roughly 96% of which appear only once. The naive CD8 fraction comprised CD45RO-negative cells positively selected for CCR7 and excluded terminally differentiated effector memory CD45RA+ cells. Input material: naive CD8+ T cells sorted from blood. The receptors come from a man aged 25-45 years in good health.

V and J are TRBV7-9 and TRBJ2-7, with a possible D match to TRBD2 (6 bases). Trimming removed 2 bases from V and 7 bases from J, with 15 bases in between. CDR1 SEHNR and CDR2 FQNEAQ come from the germline V gene (reference sequence). This CDR3 has 14 amino acids. The CDR3 DNA follows: TGTGCCAGCAGCTTATCCAACGGGAGAGAAGAGCAGTACTTC. Translation: CASSLSNGREEQYF.

The chain has TRBV19 and TRBJ2-1; 12 nucleotides align to TRBD2. V lost 6 bases, J lost 6 bases, and 6 bases stayed unmatched. The CDR3 length is 15 residues. The V gene's germline CDR1 is LNHDA and CDR2 SQIVND (reference sequence). The CDR3 is CASSLAGGLPNEQFF. The CDR3, as DNA: TGTGCCAGTAGCCTAGCGGGAGGGCTCCCCAATGAGCAGTTCTTC. The variable domain in full, with the rest retrieved from reference TRBV19 and TRBJ2-1, is DGGITQSPKYLFRKEGQNVTLSCEQNLNHDAMYWYRQDPGQGLRLIYYSQIVNDFQKGDIAEGYSVSREKKESFPLTVTSAQKNPTAFYLCASSLAGGLPNEQFFGPGTRLTVL.

This rearrangement joins TRBV19 to TRBJ2-3; 8 bases map to TRBD1. The CDR3 extends over 14 amino acids. Germline V gives CDR1 LNHDA, CDR2 SQIVND (reference sequence). The junction had 6 bases not matched to a gene; V was cut back by 8 bases and J by 2 bases. CDR3 protein: CASRDRKPTDTQYF. CDR3 DNA sequence: TGTGCCAGTCGGGACAGGAAACCCACAGATACGCAGTATTTT.

The chain carries TRBV7-9 and TRBJ2-7, with a weak D call TRBD1 (5 bases). The CDR3 spans 15 residues. Germline V gene sequence: CDR1 SEHNR, CDR2 FQNEAQ (reference sequence). Trimming took 1 base from V and 4 from J, leaving 14 bases between them. The CDR3 region has the DNA TGTGCCAGCAGCTTAGGTGACAGTTTAAGATACGAGCAGTACTTC. It translates to CASSLGDSLRYEQYF. The full variable domain, completed using reference TRBV7-9 and TRBJ2-7, is DTGVSQNPRHKITKRGQNVTFRCDPISEHNRLYWYRQTLGQGPEFLTYFQNEAQLEKSRLLSDRFSAERPKGSFSTLEIQRTEQGDSAMYLCASSLGDSLRYEQYFGPGTRLTVT.

As regards this clone: Other DNA sequences of this sample code for an identical CDR3. The chain has TRBV9 and TRBJ2-7, with a possible D match to TRBD1 (6 bases). CDR1 SGDLS and CDR2 YYNGEE come from the germline V gene. The CDR3 is made up of 13 amino acids. Deletions cut 1 base from V and 3 bases from J, with 8 bases between. CDR3: CASSVQDSYEQYF. Here the CDR3 DNA reads TGTGCCAGCAGCGTACAGGACAGCTACGAGCAGTACTTC.

As concerns this clone: Distinct nucleotide sequences in the sample also encode this CDR3. The chain couples TRBV7-9 to TRBJ2-7, with D unresolved. Deletions cut 6 bases from V and 2 bases from J, with 8 bases between. The length of the CDR3 is 12 residues. Germline V lookup: CDR1 SEHNR, CDR2 FQNEAQ (reference sequence). CDR3 coding DNA: TGTGCCAGCAGTTCCGTACCCTACGAGCAGTACTTC. Its translation is CASSSVPYEQYF.

This sequence joins TRBV30 and TRBJ1-5, with a tentative D call TRBD1 (6 bases). Germline V gene sequence: CDR1 GTSNPN, CDR2 SVGIG (reference sequence). V was cut by 1 base and J by 2 bases, with 12 bases left in between. The CDR3 is 15 residues long. For the CDR3, the DNA is TGTGCCTGGAGTGCAGGACAGTATGGCAATCAGCCCCAGCATTTT. Translation gives CAWSAGQYGNQPQHF.

This clone was picked up one time. The chain is built from TRBV21-1 and TRBJ2-7; the D call TRBD2 from the table was never checked on the DNA. TRBV21-1 has pseudogene status. This CDR3 has 17 residues. This chain's CDR3 is CASSKLFTGRELNEQYF. Here the CDR3 DNA reads TGTGCCAGCAGCAAACTTTTCACTGGACGGGAGCTCAACGAGCAGTACTTC.

The rearrangement links TRBV5-5 to TRBJ2-1; D ambiguous. Germline V lookup: CDR1 SGHKS, CDR2 YYEKEE (reference sequence). This CDR3 is built from 13 residues. V lost 5 bases to trimming and J lost 1 base, with 7 bases between them. CDR3 loop: CASSSISYNEQFF. CDR3 nucleotide sequence: TGTGCCAGCAGTTCGATTTCCTACAATGAGCAGTTCTTC.

The V call is TRBV7-9, the J call TRBJ1-4; no clear D. CDR3 length: 13 amino acids. In germline, CDR1 is SEHNR, CDR2 FQNEAQ (reference sequence). V was cut by 10 bases and J by 0 bases, with 9 bases left in between. The DNA of the CDR3 is TGTGCCATCGGCAGGACAACTAATGAAAAACTGTTTTTT. Residues: CAIGRTTNEKLFF. Together with reference TRBV7-9 and TRBJ1-4, the CDR3 gives the full variable domain: DTGVSQNPRHKITKRGQNVTFRCDPISEHNRLYWYRQTLGQGPEFLTYFQNEAQLEKSRLLSDRFSAERPKGSFSTLEIQRTEQGDSAMYLCAIGRTTNEKLFFGSGTQLSVL.

CDR3 nucleotide sequence: TGCGCCAGCAGCCAACCGACTAGTAAGCTGTTGGGTGAGCAGTTCTTC. It is translated as CASSQPTSKLLGEQFF. J is TRBJ2-1 and V is TRBV4-1, with D perhaps TRBD2 (6 bases). Per germline, CDR1 MGHRA and CDR2 YSYEKL. This CDR3 has 16 residues. V lost 2 bases, J lost 9 bases, and 20 bases lay in between.

This clone came up once. This chain connects TRBV28 to TRBJ2-7, with no clear D. This CDR3 spans 13 amino acids. Germline CDR1 MDHEN, CDR2 SYDVKM. V was shortened by 6 bases and J by 1 base, with 10 bases between the two germline ends. In DNA, the CDR3 is TGTGCCAGCAGCTCGGCCCGATCCTACGAGCAGTACTTC. Its translation: CASSSARSYEQYF.